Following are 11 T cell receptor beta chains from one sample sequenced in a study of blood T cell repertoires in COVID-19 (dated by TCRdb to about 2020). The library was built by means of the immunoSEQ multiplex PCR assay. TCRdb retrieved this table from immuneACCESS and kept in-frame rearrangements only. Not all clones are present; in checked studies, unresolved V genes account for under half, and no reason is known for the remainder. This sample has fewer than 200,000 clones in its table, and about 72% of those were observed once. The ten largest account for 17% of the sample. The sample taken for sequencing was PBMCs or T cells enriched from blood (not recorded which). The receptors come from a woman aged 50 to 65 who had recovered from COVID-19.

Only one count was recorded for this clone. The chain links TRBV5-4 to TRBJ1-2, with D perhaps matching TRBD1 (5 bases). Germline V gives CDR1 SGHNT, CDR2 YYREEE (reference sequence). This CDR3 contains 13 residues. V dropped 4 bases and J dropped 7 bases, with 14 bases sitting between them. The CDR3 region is CASSSIGHFGYTF. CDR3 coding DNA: TGTGCCAGCAGCAGTATCGGACACTTTGGCTACACCTTC. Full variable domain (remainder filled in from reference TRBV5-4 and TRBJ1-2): ETGVTQSPTHLIKTRGQQVTLRCSSQSGHNTVSWYQQALGQGPQFIFQYYREEENGRGNFPPRFSGLQFPNYSSELNVNALELDDSALYLCASSSIGHFGYTFGSGTRLTVV.

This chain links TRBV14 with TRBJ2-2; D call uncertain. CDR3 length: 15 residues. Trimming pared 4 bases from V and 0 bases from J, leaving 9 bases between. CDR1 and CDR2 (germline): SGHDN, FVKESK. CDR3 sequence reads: CASSPLATNTGELFF. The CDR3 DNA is TGTGCCAGCAGCCCTTTGGCCACGAACACCGGGGAGCTGTTTTTT.

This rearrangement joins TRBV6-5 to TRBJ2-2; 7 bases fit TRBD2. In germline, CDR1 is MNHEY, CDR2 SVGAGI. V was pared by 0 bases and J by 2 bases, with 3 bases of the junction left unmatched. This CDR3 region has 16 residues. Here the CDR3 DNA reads TGTGCCAGCAGTTACTCCACTAGCGCCAACACCGGGGAGCTGTTTTTT. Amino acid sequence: CASSYSTSANTGELFF.

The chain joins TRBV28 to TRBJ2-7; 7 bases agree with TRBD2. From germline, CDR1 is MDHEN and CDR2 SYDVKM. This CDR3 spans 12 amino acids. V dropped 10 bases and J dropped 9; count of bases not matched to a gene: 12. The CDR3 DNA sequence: TGTGCCACGTGGGCCGGGGGGAGTAGGCAGTACTTC. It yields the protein CATWAGGSRQYF.

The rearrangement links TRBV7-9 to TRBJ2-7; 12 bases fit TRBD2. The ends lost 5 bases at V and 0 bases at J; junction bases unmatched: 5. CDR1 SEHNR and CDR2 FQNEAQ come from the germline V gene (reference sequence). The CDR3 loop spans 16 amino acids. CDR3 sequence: CASSVRLAGASYEQYF. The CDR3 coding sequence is TGTGCCAGCAGCGTTCGACTAGCGGGAGCCTCCTACGAGCAGTACTTC.

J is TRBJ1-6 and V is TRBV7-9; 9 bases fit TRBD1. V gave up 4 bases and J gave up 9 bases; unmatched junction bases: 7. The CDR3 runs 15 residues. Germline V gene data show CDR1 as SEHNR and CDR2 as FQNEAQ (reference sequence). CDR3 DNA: TGTGCCAGCAGCTCCCGGGACAGGGTTATTTCACCCCTCCACTTT. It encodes CASSSRDRVISPLHF.

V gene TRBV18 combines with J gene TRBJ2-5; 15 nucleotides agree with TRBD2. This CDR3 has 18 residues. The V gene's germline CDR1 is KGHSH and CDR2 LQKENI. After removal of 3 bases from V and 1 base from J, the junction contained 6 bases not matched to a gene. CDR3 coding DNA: TGTGCCAGCTCACCTCGGGGACTAGCGGGAGGTTCCCAAGAGACCCAGTACTTC. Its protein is CASSPRGLAGGSQETQYF.

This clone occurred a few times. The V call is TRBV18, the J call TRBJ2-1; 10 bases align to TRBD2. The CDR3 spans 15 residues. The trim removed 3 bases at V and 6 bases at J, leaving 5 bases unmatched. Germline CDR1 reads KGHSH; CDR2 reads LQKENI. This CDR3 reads CASSPLAGVSNEQFF. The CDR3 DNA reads TGTGCCAGCTCACCCCTAGCGGGAGTTTCCAATGAGCAGTTCTTC.

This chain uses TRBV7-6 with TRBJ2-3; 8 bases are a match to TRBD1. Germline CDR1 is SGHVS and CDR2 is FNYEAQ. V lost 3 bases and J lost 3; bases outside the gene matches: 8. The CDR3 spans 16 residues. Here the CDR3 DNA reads TGTGCCAGCAGCTTCACCCAGGGGGCAGTGACAGATACGCAGTATTTT. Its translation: CASSFTQGAVTDTQYF. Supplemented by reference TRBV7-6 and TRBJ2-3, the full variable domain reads GAGVSQSPRYKVTKRGQDVALRCDPISGHVSLYWYRQALGQGPEFLTYFNYEAQQDKSGLPNDRFSAERPEGSISTLTIQRTEQRDSAMYRCASSFTQGAVTDTQYFGPGTRLTVL.

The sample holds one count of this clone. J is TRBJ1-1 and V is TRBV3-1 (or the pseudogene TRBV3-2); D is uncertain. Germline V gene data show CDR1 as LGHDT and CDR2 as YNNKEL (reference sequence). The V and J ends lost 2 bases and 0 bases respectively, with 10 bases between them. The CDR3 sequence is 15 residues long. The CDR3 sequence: CASSQSPGLNTEAFF. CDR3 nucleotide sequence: TGTGCCAGCAGCCAAAGCCCGGGTCTGAACACTGAAGCTTTCTTT.

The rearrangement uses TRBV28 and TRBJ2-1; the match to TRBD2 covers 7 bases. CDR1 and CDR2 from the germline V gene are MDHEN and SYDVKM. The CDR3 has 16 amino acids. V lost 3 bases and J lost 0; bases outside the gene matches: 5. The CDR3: CASSFHLAVSYNEQFF. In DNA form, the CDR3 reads TGTGCCAGCAGTTTTCACCTAGCGGTCTCCTACAATGAGCAGTTCTTC.